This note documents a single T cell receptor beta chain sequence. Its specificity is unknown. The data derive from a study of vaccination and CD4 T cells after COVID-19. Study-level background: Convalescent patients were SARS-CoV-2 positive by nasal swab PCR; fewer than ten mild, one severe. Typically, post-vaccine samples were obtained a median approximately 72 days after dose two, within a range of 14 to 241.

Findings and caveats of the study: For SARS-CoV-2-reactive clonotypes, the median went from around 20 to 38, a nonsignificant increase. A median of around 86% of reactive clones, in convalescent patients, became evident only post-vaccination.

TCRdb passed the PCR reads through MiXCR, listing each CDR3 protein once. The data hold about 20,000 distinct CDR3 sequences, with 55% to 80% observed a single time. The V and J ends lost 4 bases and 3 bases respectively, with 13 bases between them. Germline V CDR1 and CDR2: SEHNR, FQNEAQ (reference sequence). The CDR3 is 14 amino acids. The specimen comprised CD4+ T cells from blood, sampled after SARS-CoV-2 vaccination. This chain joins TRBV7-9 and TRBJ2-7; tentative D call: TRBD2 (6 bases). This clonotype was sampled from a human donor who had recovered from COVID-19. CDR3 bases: TGTGCCAGCAGCTCCTTTGCGGGATTCTACGAGCAGTACTTC. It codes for CASSSFAGFYEQYF.